Below, 18 T cell receptor beta chains from the same sample are listed, as sequenced in a study of blood T cell repertoires in COVID-19. Produced via immunoSEQ multiplex PCR; TCRdb's table is partial and in-frame only. Of 360,000 or so clones in the sample, around nine tenths were seen once. Input material: peripheral blood. Receptors were obtained from a woman aged 60 to 75 with COVID-19, enrolled during active disease.

V and J are TRBV10-3 and TRBJ1-1; D not resolved. The CDR3 has 13 residues. In germline, CDR1 is ENHRY, CDR2 SYGVKD. V shed 1 base and J shed 0 bases, with 3 bases lying between them. CDR3 sequence: CAISEYMNTEAFF. The CDR3, as DNA: TGTGCCATCAGTGAGTATATGAACACTGAAGCTTTCTTT.

The chain couples TRBV5-1 to TRBJ1-1, with 11 bases that match TRBD1. The trim removed 3 bases at V and 4 bases at J, leaving 8 bases unmatched. The CDR3 is made up of 16 amino acids. Germline V gene data show CDR1 as SGHRS and CDR2 as YFSETQ. CDR3 coding DNA: TGCGCCAGCAGCTCGGACAGGGGGCATGAGGGCACTGAAGCTTTCTTT. Its protein is CASSSDRGHEGTEAFF.

The rearrangement uses TRBV5-1 and TRBJ2-2; tentative D call: TRBD2 (6 bases). Deletions cut 1 base from V and 5 bases from J, with 9 bases between. The germline V gene encodes CDR1 SGHRS and CDR2 YFSETQ. This CDR3 contains 14 residues. For the CDR3, the DNA is TGCGCCAGCAGCTTGCTAGGGAGGACCGGGGAGCTGTTTTTT. This translates into CASSLLGRTGELFF.

Here the CDR3 DNA reads TGCGCCAGCACCTTCTTTGCGGGAGTGAACACTGAAGCTTTCTTT. It encodes CASTFFAGVNTEAFF. The genes are TRBV5-1 and TRBJ1-1, with D uncertain. V lost 6 bases, J lost 0 bases, and 15 bases lay in between. The CDR3 length is 15 residues. Germline CDR1 and CDR2: SGHRS and YFSETQ.

J is TRBJ1-1 and V is TRBV23-1; 7 nucleotides align to TRBD1. TRBV23-1 carries the ORF label, with uncertain function. The length of the CDR3 is 10 residues. The ends lost 8 bases at V and 11 bases at J; junction bases unmatched: 5. Here the CDR3 reads CASVDRAAFF. As DNA, the CDR3 is TGCGCCAGCGTCGACAGGGCTGCTTTCTTT.

The chain joins TRBV3-1 (or the pseudogene TRBV3-2) to TRBJ1-5, with D possibly TRBD1 on 5 matching bases. CDR3 length equals 17 residues. Trimming removed 0 bases from V and 2 bases from J, with 14 bases in between. Germline CDR1 and CDR2: LGHDT and YNNKEL (reference sequence). DNA of the CDR3: TGTGCCAGCAGCCAAGAAGGGAAGGGGCCTGGCAATCAGCCCCAGCATTTT. Amino acid sequence: CASSQEGKGPGNQPQHF.

This clone occurred a few times. This sequence joins TRBV10-3 and TRBJ1-1, with D hard to call. The germline CDR1 and CDR2 sequences are ENHRY and SYGVKD. The CDR3 has 15 amino acids. The V end lost 0 bases, the J end lost 1 base, and 9 bases lay between the germline ends. The CDR3 loop is CAISESQAGNTEAFF. CDR3 nucleotide sequence: TGTGCCATCAGTGAGTCCCAGGCGGGGAACACTGAAGCTTTCTTT.

V usage is TRBV4-1 and J usage is TRBJ2-3; 12 positions match TRBD2. The length of the CDR3 is 17 residues. Unmatched junction bases numbered 6, after V lost 0 bases and J lost 5 bases. Germline-derived CDR1 and CDR2 are MGHRA and YSYEKL. The CDR3, as DNA: TGCGCCAGCAGCCAAGATGGTGGACTAGCGGGGATAGATACGCAGTATTTT. Protein product: CASSQDGGLAGIDTQYF.

V and J are TRBV5-1 and TRBJ1-1; TRBD1 matches at 7 bases. CDR3 length: 15 residues. Trimming took 5 bases from V and 4 from J; bases not matched to a gene: 11. Germline V lookup: CDR1 SGHRS, CDR2 YFSETQ. The CDR3 reads CASRLQLTGATEAFF. CDR3 bases: TGCGCCAGCAGATTACAATTAACAGGGGCCACTGAAGCTTTCTTT.

This chain connects TRBV5-4 to TRBJ1-1; 8 positions agree with TRBD1. This CDR3 has 14 amino acids. After removal of 4 bases from V and 5 bases from J, the junction contained 7 bases not matched to a gene. Germline CDR1 and CDR2: SGHNT and YYREEE (reference sequence). The CDR3 nucleotides are TGTGCCAGCAGCGCCACAGGGGGGGATACTGAAGCTTTCTTT. It yields the protein CASSATGGDTEAFF.

The gene calls are TRBV5-4 and TRBJ2-5; 8 bases agree with TRBD2. This CDR3 comprises 14 residues. Germline CDR1 and CDR2: SGHNT and YYREEE (reference sequence). With 4 bases clipped from V and 5 bases from J, the junction kept 7 bases outside the gene matches. CDR3 amino acids: CASSLRAGVETQYF. The CDR3 nucleotides read TGTGCCAGCAGCCTAAGAGCGGGGGTTGAGACCCAGTACTTC.

This clone was found many times. The rearrangement joins TRBV5-4 to TRBJ1-6, with D uncertain. The CDR3 length is 14 residues. V lost 2 bases and J lost 7, with 10 bases in between. Germline V gene data show CDR1 as SGHNT and CDR2 as YYREEE (reference sequence). The CDR3 is CASSFGNGNSPLHF. CDR3 nucleotides: TGTGCCAGCAGCTTCGGAAACGGGAATTCACCCCTCCACTTT.

The chain uses TRBV7-8 and TRBJ1-1; 7 bases are a match to TRBD1. There are 15 residues in the CDR3. With V trimmed by 5 bases and J by 3 bases, 9 bases remained unmatched. Germline V gene lookup returns CDR1 SGHVS and CDR2 FQNEAQ. The CDR3 loop is CASSPNRGIDTEAFF. The CDR3 DNA reads as TGTGCCAGCAGCCCCAACAGGGGTATAGACACTGAAGCTTTCTTT.

The gene calls are TRBV5-1 and TRBJ2-1; the match to TRBD2 covers 16 bases. This CDR3 is 20 amino acids long. V shed 2 bases, J shed 0 bases, and the junction held 8 bases outside the gene matches. Germline CDR1 and CDR2: SGHRS and YFSETQ. The CDR3 sequence is CASSFAPGLAGGSSYNEQFF. The CDR3 coding sequence is TGCGCCAGCAGCTTTGCTCCGGGACTAGCGGGGGGGAGCTCCTACAATGAGCAGTTCTTC. The variable domain in full, with the rest retrieved from reference TRBV5-1 and TRBJ2-1, is KAGVTQTPRYLIKTRGQQVTLSCSPISGHRSVSWYQQTPGQGLQFLFEYFSETQRNKGNFPGRFSGRQFSNSRSEMNVSTLELGDSALYLCASSFAPGLAGGSSYNEQFFGPGTRLTVL.

The chain employs TRBV5-8 and TRBJ1-4, with D maybe TRBD1 (6 bases). V was trimmed by 0 bases and J by 7 bases, leaving 19 bases between them. Germline CDR1 SGHTS, CDR2 YDEGEE. The CDR3 totals 17 residues. CDR3 sequence: CASSLAQGGKGSEKLFF. The CDR3, as DNA: TGTGCCAGCAGCTTGGCACAGGGAGGGAAGGGTAGTGAAAAACTGTTTTTT.

This clone has just one count. V gene TRBV18 combines with J gene TRBJ1-5, with 10 bases matching TRBD1. The germline V gene encodes CDR1 KGHSH and CDR2 LQKENI. The CDR3 has 15 amino acids. V lost 3 bases and J lost 3; bases outside the gene matches: 2. CDR3 nucleotide sequence: TGTGCCAGCTCACCTGGGACAGGGGCCAATCAGCCCCAGCATTTT. Its translation: CASSPGTGANQPQHF. Filled out from reference TRBV18 and TRBJ1-5, the complete variable domain reads NAGVMQNPRHLVRRRGQEARLRCSPMKGHSHVYWYRQLPEEGLKFMVYLQKENIIDESGMPKERFSAEFPKEGPSILRIQQVVRGDSAAYFCASSPGTGANQPQHFGDGTRLSIL.

The chain combines TRBV28 with TRBJ1-2; 8 nucleotides line up with TRBD1. The CDR3 contains 16 residues. The germline gives CDR1 MDHEN, CDR2 SYDVKM. V was clipped by 7 bases and J by 7 bases; unmatched bases: 17. The CDR3 bases are TGTGCCAGCACCTTGGGACAGGCGGCCGTGTGGCGTGGCTACACCTTC. Translated, it gives CASTLGQAAVWRGYTF.

Only one count was recorded for this clone. This rearrangement joins TRBV5-1 to TRBJ1-6; 8 nucleotides agree with TRBD1. V gave up 0 bases and J gave up 6 bases; unmatched junction bases: 11. This CDR3 has 18 residues. Germline lookup yields CDR1 SGHRS and CDR2 YFSETQ. In nucleotides, the CDR3 is TGCGCCAGCAGCTTGGCCCCACTACAGGGGGGAACTAATTCACCCCTCCACTTT. Translation gives CASSLAPLQGGTNSPLHF.